The clone carrying this TCR beta chain ranks as medium-sized. Each patient's relapse followed autologous stem cell transplantation, and brentuximab vedotin exposure varied. The source of the sample is a study of PD-1 blockade in classical Hodgkin lymphoma. This CDR3 is 14 amino acids long. Trimming pared 8 bases from V and 7 bases from J, leaving 17 bases between. Germline CDR1 MNHNS, CDR2 SASEGT. Sequencing used immunoSEQ multiplex PCR; TCRdb keeps in-frame clones, though not all of them. The sample records some 19,000 clones, 70% to 80% being singletons. Sequenced here: peripheral blood mononuclear cells (PBMCs), sampled before the second cycle of nivolumab. The source is a human donor with classical Hodgkin lymphoma. V and J are TRBV6-1 and TRBJ1-4, with D maybe TRBD1 (5 bases). CDR3 region: CASRRGVGGEKLFF. The DNA for the CDR3 is TGTGCCAGCCGGCGTGGGGTTGGGGGTGAAAAACTGTTTTTT.